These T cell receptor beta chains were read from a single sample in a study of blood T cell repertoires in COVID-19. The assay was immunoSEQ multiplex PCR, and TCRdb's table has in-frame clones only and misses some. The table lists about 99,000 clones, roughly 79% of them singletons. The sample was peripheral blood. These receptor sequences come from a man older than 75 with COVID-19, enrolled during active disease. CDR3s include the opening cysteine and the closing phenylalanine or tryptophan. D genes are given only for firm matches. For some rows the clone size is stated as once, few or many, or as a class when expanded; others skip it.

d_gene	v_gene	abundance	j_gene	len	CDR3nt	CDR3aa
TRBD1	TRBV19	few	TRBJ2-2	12	TGTGCCAGTAGGGGAACAGGGGGTCGGCTGTTTTTT	CASRGTGGRLFF
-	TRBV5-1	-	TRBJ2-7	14	TGCGCCAGCAGCATTTACACCCCGTTGGACGAGCAGTACTTC	CASSIYTPLDEQYF
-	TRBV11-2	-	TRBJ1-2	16	TGTGCCAGCAGCTTTAGGCTACAGGGAGACAGCTATGGCTACACCTTC	CASSFRLQGDSYGYTF
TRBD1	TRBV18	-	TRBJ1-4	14	TGTGCCAGCTCCCCGACAGGGGCTGGTGAAAAACTGTTTTTT	CASSPTGAGEKLFF
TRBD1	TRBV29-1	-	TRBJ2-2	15	TGCAGCGTTGGCGTGACAGGGAGTTTTGGCGGGGAGCTGTTTTTT	CSVGVTGSFGGELFF
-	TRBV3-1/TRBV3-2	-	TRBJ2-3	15	TGTGCCAGCAGCCAAAGTCGACTTAGCACAGATACGCAGTATTTT	CASSQSRLSTDTQYF
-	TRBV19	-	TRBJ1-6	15	TGTGCCAGTAGTGCACAGGGCCTCTATAATTCACCCCTCCACTTT	CASSAQGLYNSPLHF
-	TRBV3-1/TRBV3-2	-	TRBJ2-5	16	TGTGCCAGCAGCCAAGATTTGCGGCTAGTGGGTCAGACCCAGTACTTC	CASSQDLRLVGQTQYF
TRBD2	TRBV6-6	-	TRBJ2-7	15	TGTGCCAGCAGTTCCCAAGCGGGAGGGAGGAACGAGCAGTACTTC	CASSSQAGGRNEQYF
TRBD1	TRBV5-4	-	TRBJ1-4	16	TGTGCCAGCAGCTTGGGAGGGGGCGCAACTAATGAAAAACTGTTTTTT	CASSLGGGATNEKLFF
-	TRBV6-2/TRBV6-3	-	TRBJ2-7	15	TGTGCCAGCAGTTACTCGCGGGGAAAGGCCTCCGAGCAGTACTTC	CASSYSRGKASEQYF
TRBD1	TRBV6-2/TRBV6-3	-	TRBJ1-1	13	TGTGCCAGCAGTGTAACAGGGGGCGCTTCAGCTTTCTTT	CASSVTGGASAFF
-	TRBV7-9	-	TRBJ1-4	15	TGTGCCAGCAGCCTAGACAGAGCAACTAATGAAAAACTGTTTTTT	CASSLDRATNEKLFF
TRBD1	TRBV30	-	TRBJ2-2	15	TGTGCCTGGGGCAGGGGGCGGCCCAGCACCGGGGAGCTGTTTTTT	CAWGRGRPSTGELFF
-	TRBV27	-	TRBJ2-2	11	TGTGCCAGCTCCAAAACCGGGGAGCTGTTTTTT	CASSKTGELFF
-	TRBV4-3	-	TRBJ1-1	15	TGCGCCAGCAGCCAAGATCAGGGGCGAGGGACTGAAGCTTTCTTT	CASSQDQGRGTEAFF
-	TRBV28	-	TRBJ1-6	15	TGTGCCAGCAGTTTGAGCGCAGGGAGGAACTCACCCCTCCACTTT	CASSLSAGRNSPLHF
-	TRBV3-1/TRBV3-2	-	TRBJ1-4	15	TGTGCCAGCAGCCAGGTTGACTCGAGAGGGGAAAAACTGTTTTTT	CASSQVDSRGEKLFF
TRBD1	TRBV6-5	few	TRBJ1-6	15	TGTGCCAGCAGTTCCCTACCGGGACAGAATTCACCCCTCCACTTT	CASSSLPGQNSPLHF
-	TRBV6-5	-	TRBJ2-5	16	TGTGCCAGCAGTTACTCGATAGGAGGGGGCGCGGAGACCCAGTACTTC	CASSYSIGGGAETQYF
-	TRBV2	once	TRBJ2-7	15	TGTGCCAGCAGCCCCTTTGCGGGACAGCTTCACGAGCAGTACTTC	CASSPFAGQLHEQYF
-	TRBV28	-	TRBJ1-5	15	TGTGCCAGCATTCCCCAGGGGCGCGGGAATCAGCCCCAGCATTTT	CASIPQGRGNQPQHF
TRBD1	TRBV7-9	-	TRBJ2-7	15	TGTGCCAGCAGCTTAGTTGGACAGGCCTCCTACGAGCAGTACTTC	CASSLVGQASYEQYF
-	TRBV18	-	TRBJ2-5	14	TGTGCCAGCTCACCAAAGGCGGGGAAGGAGACCCAGTACTTC	CASSPKAGKETQYF
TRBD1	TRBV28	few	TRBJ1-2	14	TGTGCCAGCAGTCCGCCGGGACAGCACTATGGCTACACCTTC	CASSPPGQHYGYTF
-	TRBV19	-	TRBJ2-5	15	TGTGCCAGTAGTATAGCCATGAGGGAGTGGGAGACCCAGTACTTC	CASSIAMREWETQYF